Sequencing of this TCR beta chain was carried out in a study of T cells after yellow fever vaccination. From the 5' RACE reads, TCRdb called clonotypes with MiXCR, one entry per CDR3 protein. The sample contains 400,000 or so distinct CDR3 sequences, 6.2% of which appear only once. Germline-derived CDR1 and CDR2 are DFQATT and SNEGSKA (reference sequence). V was pared by 6 bases and J by 6 bases, with 24 bases between. The CDR3 extends over 15 amino acids. The sequence was collected from a man aged 25-45 years who received the YFV17D yellow fever vaccine. The specimen comprised PBMCs, sampled 5 days after the yellow fever booster vaccination. The chain links TRBV20-1 to TRBJ2-7; D is possibly TRBD2 (5 bases). CDR3 DNA sequence: TGCAGTGCCGTTCCTCAACTAGGTAGTCTACTCGAGCAGTACTTC. This encodes CSAVPQLGSLLEQYF.